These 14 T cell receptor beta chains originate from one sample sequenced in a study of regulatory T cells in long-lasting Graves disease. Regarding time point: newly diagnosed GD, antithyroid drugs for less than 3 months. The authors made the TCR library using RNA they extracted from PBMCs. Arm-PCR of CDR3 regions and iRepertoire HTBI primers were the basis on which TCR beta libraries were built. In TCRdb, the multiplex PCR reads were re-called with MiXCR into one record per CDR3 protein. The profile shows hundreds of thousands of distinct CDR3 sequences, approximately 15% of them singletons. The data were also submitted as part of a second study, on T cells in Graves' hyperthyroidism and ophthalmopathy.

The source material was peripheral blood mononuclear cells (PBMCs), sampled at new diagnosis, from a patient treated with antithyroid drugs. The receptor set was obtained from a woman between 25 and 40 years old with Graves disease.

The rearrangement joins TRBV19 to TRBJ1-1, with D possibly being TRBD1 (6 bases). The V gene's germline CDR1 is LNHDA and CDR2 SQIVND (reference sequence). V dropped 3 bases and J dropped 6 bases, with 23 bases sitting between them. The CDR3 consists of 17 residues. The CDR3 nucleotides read TGTGCCAGTAGTATGTTGCGGGGGGGCAAGGGTAATGCTGAAGCTTTCTTT. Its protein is CASSMLRGGKGNAEAFF.

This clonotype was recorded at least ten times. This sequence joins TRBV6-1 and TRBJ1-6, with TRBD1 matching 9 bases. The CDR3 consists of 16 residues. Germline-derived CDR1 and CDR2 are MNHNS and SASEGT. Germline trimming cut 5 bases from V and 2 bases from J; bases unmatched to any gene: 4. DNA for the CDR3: TGTGCCAGCAGTCCTCGACAGGGGGCCTATAATTCACCCCTCCACTTT. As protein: CASSPRQGAYNSPLHF.

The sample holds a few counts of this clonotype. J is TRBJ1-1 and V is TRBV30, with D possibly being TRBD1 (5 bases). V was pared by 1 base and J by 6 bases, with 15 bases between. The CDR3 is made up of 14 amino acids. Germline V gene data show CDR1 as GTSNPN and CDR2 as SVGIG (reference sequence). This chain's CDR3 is CAWSGSLGAAEAFF. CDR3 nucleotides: TGTGCCTGGAGTGGATCTCTAGGGGCCGCTGAAGCTTTCTTT.

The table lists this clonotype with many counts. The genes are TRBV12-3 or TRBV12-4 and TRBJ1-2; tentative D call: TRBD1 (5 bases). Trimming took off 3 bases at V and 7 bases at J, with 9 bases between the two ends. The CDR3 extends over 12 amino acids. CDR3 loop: CASSLGGVGYTF. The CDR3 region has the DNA TGTGCCAGCAGTTTGGGGGGGGTTGGCTACACCTTC.

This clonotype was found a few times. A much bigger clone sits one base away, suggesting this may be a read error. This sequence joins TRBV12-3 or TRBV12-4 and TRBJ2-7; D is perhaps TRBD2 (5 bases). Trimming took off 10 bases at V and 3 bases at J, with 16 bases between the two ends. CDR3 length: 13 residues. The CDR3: CATTLWGDYEQYF. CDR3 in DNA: TGTGCCACCACCCTGTGGGGAGACTACGAGCAGTACTTC.

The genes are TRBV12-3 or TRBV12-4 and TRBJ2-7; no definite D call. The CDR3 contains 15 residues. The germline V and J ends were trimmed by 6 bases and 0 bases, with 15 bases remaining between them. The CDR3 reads CASSVRTASSYEQYF. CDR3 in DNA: TGTGCCAGCAGCGTAAGGACGGCAAGCTCCTACGAGCAGTACTTC.

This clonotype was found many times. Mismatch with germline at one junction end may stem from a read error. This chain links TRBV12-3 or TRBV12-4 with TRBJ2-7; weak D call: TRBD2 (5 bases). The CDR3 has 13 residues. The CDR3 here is CASSLELGYEQYF. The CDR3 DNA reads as TGTGCCAGCAGCTTAGAACTAGGGTACGAGCAGTACTTC.

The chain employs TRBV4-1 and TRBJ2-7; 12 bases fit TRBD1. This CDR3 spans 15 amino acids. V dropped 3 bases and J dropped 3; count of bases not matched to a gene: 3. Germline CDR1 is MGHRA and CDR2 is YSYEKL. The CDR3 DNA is TGCGCCAGCAGCCACGGGACAGGGGGCGTCTACGAGCAGTACTTC. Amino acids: CASSHGTGGVYEQYF.

The DNA for the CDR3 is TGTGCCAGCAGCCGACAGGGGTTTGACACCGGGGAGCTGTTTTTT. It translates to CASSRQGFDTGELFF. V usage is TRBV11-2 and J usage is TRBJ2-2; 8 nucleotides align to TRBD1. The V gene's germline CDR1 is SGHAT and CDR2 FQNNGV. V trimming: 5 bases; J trimming: 3 bases; junction bases outside the gene matches: 5. The CDR3 loop spans 15 amino acids.

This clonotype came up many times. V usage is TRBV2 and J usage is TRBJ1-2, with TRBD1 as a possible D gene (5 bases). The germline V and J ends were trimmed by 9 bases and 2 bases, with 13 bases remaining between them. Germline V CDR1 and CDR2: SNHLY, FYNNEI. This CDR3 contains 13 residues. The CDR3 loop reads CASTTDTNYGYTF. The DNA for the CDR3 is TGTGCCAGTACGACAGACACCAACTATGGCTACACCTTC.

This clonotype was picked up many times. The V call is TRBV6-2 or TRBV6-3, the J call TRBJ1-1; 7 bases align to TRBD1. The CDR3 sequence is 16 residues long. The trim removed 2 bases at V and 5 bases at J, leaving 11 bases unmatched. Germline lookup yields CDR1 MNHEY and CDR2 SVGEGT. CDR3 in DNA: TGTGCCAGCAGTTACGTGGGAGTCGGCAGGGGGACTGAAGCTTTCTTT. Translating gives CASSYVGVGRGTEAFF.

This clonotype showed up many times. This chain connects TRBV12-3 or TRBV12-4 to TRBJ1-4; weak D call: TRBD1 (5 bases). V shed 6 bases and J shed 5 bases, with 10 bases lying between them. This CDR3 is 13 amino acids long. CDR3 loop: CASRGGANEKLFF. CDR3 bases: TGTGCCAGCAGGGGAGGGGCAAATGAAAAACTGTTTTTT.

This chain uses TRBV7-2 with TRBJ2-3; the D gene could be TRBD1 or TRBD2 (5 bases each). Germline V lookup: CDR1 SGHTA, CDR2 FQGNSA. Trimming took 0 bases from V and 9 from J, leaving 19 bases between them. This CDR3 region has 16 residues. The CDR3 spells CASSLAQLAGKGTQYF. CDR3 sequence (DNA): TGTGCCAGCAGCTTAGCGCAGCTAGCCGGGAAGGGGACGCAGTATTTT. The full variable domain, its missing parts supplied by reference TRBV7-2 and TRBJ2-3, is GAGVSQSPSNKVTEKGKDVELRCDPISGHTALYWYRQSLGQGLEFLIYFQGNSAPDKSGLPSDRFSAERTGGSVSTLTIQRTQQEDSAVYLCASSLAQLAGKGTQYFGPGTRLTVL.

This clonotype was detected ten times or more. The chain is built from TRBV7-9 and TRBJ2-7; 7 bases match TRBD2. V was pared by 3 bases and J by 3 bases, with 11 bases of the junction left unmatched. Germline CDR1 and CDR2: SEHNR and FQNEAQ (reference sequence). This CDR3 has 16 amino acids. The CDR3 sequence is CASSFAASGPFYEQYF. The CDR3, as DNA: TGTGCCAGCAGCTTCGCGGCTAGCGGCCCCTTCTACGAGCAGTACTTC.